This passage covers 23 T cell receptor beta chains from one sample sequenced in a study of T cell changes during pregnancy in multiple sclerosis. Here immunoSEQ multiplex PCR was the method, and the copy in TCRdb shows in-frame clones only, minus some. The sample lists 25,000 to 30,000 clones, 85% to 90% occurring once. Sequenced material: CD4+ T cells from peripheral blood mononuclear cells, taken in the second trimester of pregnancy. The receptor source for this set is a female donor with multiple sclerosis, enrolled in a pregnancy study.

J is TRBJ1-2 and V is TRBV7-3; D might be TRBD1 (5 bases). Germline lookup yields CDR1 SGHTA and CDR2 FQGTGA. This CDR3 has 13 amino acids. Trimming removed 5 bases at V and 10 bases at J, with 17 bases between. The CDR3 nucleotides read TGTGCCAGCAGCCCCCAAAATAGCGGGACCTACACCTTC. This codes for CASSPQNSGTYTF.

The V call is TRBV5-4, the J call TRBJ1-6; D is unclear. CDR1 and CDR2 from the germline V gene are SGHNT and YYREEE (reference sequence). With 3 bases removed from V and 5 bases from J, the gap between germline ends came to 9 bases. This CDR3 is 14 amino acids long. In nucleotides, the CDR3 is TGTGCCAGCAGCTCCGGGAGCCATAATTCACCCCTCCACTTT. It specifies CASSSGSHNSPLHF.

V is TRBV6-6 and J is TRBJ1-3; D is uncertain. Germline V gene data show CDR1 as MNHNY and CDR2 as SVGAGI (reference sequence). With 2 bases removed from V and 0 bases from J, the gap between germline ends came to 8 bases. The CDR3 length is 15 residues. CDR3 coding DNA: TGTGCCAGCAGTTACGCAACCAGCTCTGGAAACACCATATATTTT. Translated, it gives CASSYATSSGNTIYF.

V gene TRBV4-2 combines with J gene TRBJ1-1; 8 bases line up with TRBD1. CDR3 length: 15 residues. V dropped 0 bases and J dropped 5; count of bases not matched to a gene: 5. Germline CDR1 is LGHNA and CDR2 is YNFKEQ. CDR3 loop: CASSQETGEGTEAFF. The CDR3 coding sequence is TGTGCCAGCAGCCAAGAGACAGGGGAGGGAACTGAAGCTTTCTTT.

The chain carries TRBV29-1 and TRBJ1-1; TRBD1 might be the D (5 bases). Germline CDR1 reads SQVTM; CDR2 reads ANQGSEA. The CDR3 has 14 amino acids. Trimming pared 3 bases from V and 0 bases from J, leaving 11 bases between. The CDR3 DNA is TGCAGCGTTGAGGGGACTACTATGAACACTGAAGCTTTCTTT. The encoded protein is CSVEGTTMNTEAFF.

This chain links TRBV7-2 with TRBJ1-2, with D possibly TRBD1 on 6 matching bases. V lost 1 base, J lost 0 bases, and 9 bases lay in between. Looked up from germline, CDR1 is SGHTA and CDR2 is FQGNSA. The CDR3 has 15 amino acids. The DNA for the CDR3 is TGTGCCAGCAGCTTAGGGACAGCCTCTAACTATGGCTACACCTTC. Residues: CASSLGTASNYGYTF.

The chain recombines TRBV2 with TRBJ2-1; 9 bases fit TRBD1. This CDR3 has 11 residues. CDR1 is SNHLY, CDR2 FYNNEI, per germline. Unmatched junction bases numbered 7, after V lost 6 bases and J lost 16 bases. DNA for the CDR3: TGTGCCAGCAGGGCCCGGGACAGGGAATTCTTC. Its translation: CASRARDREFF.

The CDR3 reads CASSLYTGVNSPLHF. CDR3 nucleotides: TGTGCCAGCAGCTTGTATACAGGGGTTAATTCACCCCTCCACTTT. The rearrangement joins TRBV5-8 to TRBJ1-6; 7 bases align to TRBD1. This CDR3 has 15 residues. V shed 1 base and J 6 bases; nucleotides not matched to a gene: 4. The germline CDR1 and CDR2 sequences are SGHTS and YDEGEE.

This clone appeared a single time. This chain's CDR3 is CASSFLGASDNSPLHF. CDR3 in DNA: TGTGCCAGCAGCTTTTTAGGGGCCAGCGATAATTCACCCCTCCACTTT. This rearrangement joins TRBV7-9 to TRBJ1-6, with D possibly matching TRBD1 (5 bases). Germline loops: CDR1 SEHNR, CDR2 FQNEAQ (reference sequence). The ends were cut back, 3 bases at V and 5 bases at J, with 14 bases in the middle. CDR3 length equals 16 residues.

This clone has only a few counts. V gene TRBV6-6 combines with J gene TRBJ1-6, with D perhaps TRBD1 (5 bases). The CDR3 is 16 amino acids. In germline, CDR1 is MNHNY, CDR2 SVGAGI (reference sequence). The germline V and J ends were trimmed by 2 bases and 3 bases, with 11 bases remaining between them. In DNA, the CDR3 is TGTGCCAGCAGTTACCTCCCGGGACTCTATAATTCACCCCTCCACTTT. It yields the protein CASSYLPGLYNSPLHF.

The rearrangement joins TRBV6-6 to TRBJ1-4; D possibly corresponds to TRBD1 (5 bases). CDR1 is MNHNY, CDR2 SVGAGI, per germline (reference sequence). Trimming cost V 6 bases and J 5 bases, with 10 bases left between them. This CDR3 has 13 residues. CDR3 residues: CASRGGRNEKLFF. In DNA form, the CDR3 reads TGTGCCAGCAGGGGGGGAAGGAATGAAAAACTGTTTTTT.

The J gene is TRBJ2-7, the V gene TRBV2; 7 bases map to TRBD1. The CDR3 is 15 amino acids. The germline V gene encodes CDR1 SNHLY and CDR2 FYNNEI. With 4 bases clipped from V and 6 bases from J, the junction kept 12 bases outside the gene matches. CDR3 sequence (DNA): TGTGCCAGCAGTGGTGTGGGCAGGGGGATCTCCGAGCAGTACTTC. It specifies CASSGVGRGISEQYF.

The chain links TRBV4-3 to TRBJ2-1, with a tentative D call TRBD1 (6 bases). Looked up from germline, CDR1 is LGHNA and CDR2 is YSLEER. Between the trimmed V and J ends, which lost 1 base and 9 bases, there was a span of 13 bases. The CDR3 totals 14 residues. The DNA for the CDR3 is TGCGCCAGCAGCCAAGGCGTAGGGGGTCGTGAGCAGTTCTTC. Residues: CASSQGVGGREQFF.

This clone was recorded once. V and J are TRBV5-4 and TRBJ2-5; perhaps TRBD2 as D (7 bases). The germline V gene encodes CDR1 SGHNT and CDR2 YYREEE (reference sequence). Trimming stripped 3 bases from V and 3 bases from J, with 18 bases between. The CDR3 sequence is 16 residues long. Written as DNA, the CDR3 is TGTGCCAGCAGCTACCCTTCTAGGGGGGGGGAAGAGACCCAGTACTTC. As protein: CASSYPSRGGEETQYF. The variable domain in full, with the rest retrieved from reference TRBV5-4 and TRBJ2-5, is ETGVTQSPTHLIKTRGQQVTLRCSSQSGHNTVSWYQQALGQGPQFIFQYYREEENGRGNFPPRFSGLQFPNYSSELNVNALELDDSALYLCASSYPSRGGEETQYFGPGTRLLVL.

The chain employs TRBV5-1 and TRBJ2-5, with TRBD2 identical over 9 bases. The CDR3 runs 16 residues. V gave up 0 bases and J gave up 4 bases; unmatched junction bases: 7. The germline V gene encodes CDR1 SGHRS and CDR2 YFSETQ. DNA for the CDR3: TGCGCCAGCAGCTTGGCGAGGGCTAGCGGGGTAGAGACCCAGTACTTC. Translating it yields CASSLARASGVETQYF.

The chain is built from TRBV5-4 and TRBJ2-5; D may be TRBD1 (7 bases). In germline, CDR1 is SGHNT, CDR2 YYREEE (reference sequence). Deletions cut 0 bases from V and 9 bases from J, with 15 bases between. The CDR3 has 14 amino acids. For the CDR3, the DNA is TGTGCCAGCAGCTTGGGAGGGGGCGCGGGGTCCCAGTACTTC. Translation gives CASSLGGGAGSQYF.

V usage is TRBV5-4 and J usage is TRBJ2-7; 10 bases match TRBD2. Per the germline V gene, CDR1 is SGHNT and CDR2 is YYREEE (reference sequence). The junction had 14 bases not matched to a gene; V was cut back by 0 bases and J by 2 bases. The CDR3 has 19 amino acids. The CDR3 region has the DNA TGTGCCAGCAGCTTGGGCCCTAGCACTAGCGGGGCTCTAACCTACGAGCAGTACTTC. Amino acids: CASSLGPSTSGALTYEQYF.

CDR3 amino acids: CASSVGASTDTQYF. The DNA of the CDR3 is TGTGCCAGCAGCGTGGGGGCTTCCACAGATACGCAGTATTTT. The chain has TRBV9 and TRBJ2-3, with D possibly matching TRBD1 (6 bases). The CDR3 totals 14 residues. Germline CDR1 and CDR2: SGDLS and YYNGEE. V was trimmed by 2 bases and J by 2 bases, leaving 9 bases between them.

As for this clone: One end of the junction is discordant with germline, which a read error may explain. The chain recombines TRBV2 with TRBJ1-6; TRBD1 agrees at 9 bases. This CDR3 region has 13 residues. Germline V gives CDR1 SNHLY, CDR2 FYNNEI. The CDR3 DNA follows: TGTGCCAGCCGTGACAGGGGGAATTCACCCCTCCACTTT. The encoded protein is CASRDRGNSPLHF.

This clone was seen a single time. The V call is TRBV7-3, the J call TRBJ2-7; TRBD2 agrees at 9 bases. V shed 5 bases, J shed 3 bases, and the junction held 8 bases outside the gene matches. Looked up from germline, CDR1 is SGHTA and CDR2 is FQGTGA. The CDR3 covers 15 residues. CDR3 bases: TGTGCCAGCAGCCTAGGGACTAGCTTGGTCTACGAGCAGTACTTC. Translation gives CASSLGTSLVYEQYF.

V usage is TRBV15 and J usage is TRBJ1-4; TRBD1 matches at 8 bases. This CDR3 is built from 15 residues. V lost 3 bases, J lost 3 bases, and 3 bases stayed unmatched. CDR1 and CDR2 from the germline V gene are LNHNV and YYDKDF (reference sequence). The CDR3 here is CATSRDRAANEKLFF. As DNA, the CDR3 is TGTGCCACCAGCAGGGACAGGGCGGCTAATGAAAAACTGTTTTTT.

The V gene is TRBV5-1, the J gene TRBJ1-5; D remains unclear. The V end lost 2 bases, the J end lost 3 bases, and 12 bases lay between the germline ends. CDR1 SGHRS and CDR2 YFSETQ come from the germline V gene. The CDR3 has 15 residues. The CDR3 is CASSFDTALNQPQHF. The CDR3 DNA reads as TGCGCCAGCAGCTTCGACACGGCCCTCAATCAGCCCCAGCATTTT.

V and J are TRBV2 and TRBJ2-1; D is perhaps TRBD1 (6 bases). The V and J ends lost 8 bases and 10 bases respectively, with 21 bases between them. Per the germline V gene, CDR1 is SNHLY and CDR2 is FYNNEI. This CDR3 has 14 amino acids. The chain's CDR3 is CASGKNRDKEEQFF. The CDR3, as DNA: TGTGCCAGCGGGAAAAACCGGGACAAGGAAGAGCAGTTCTTC. Full variable domain (missing parts from reference TRBV2 and TRBJ2-1): EPEVTQTPSHQVTQMGQEVILRCVPISNHLYFYWYRQILGQKVEFLVSFYNNEISEKSEIFDDQFSVERPDGSNFTLKIRSTKLEDSAMYFCASGKNRDKEEQFFGPGTRLTVL.